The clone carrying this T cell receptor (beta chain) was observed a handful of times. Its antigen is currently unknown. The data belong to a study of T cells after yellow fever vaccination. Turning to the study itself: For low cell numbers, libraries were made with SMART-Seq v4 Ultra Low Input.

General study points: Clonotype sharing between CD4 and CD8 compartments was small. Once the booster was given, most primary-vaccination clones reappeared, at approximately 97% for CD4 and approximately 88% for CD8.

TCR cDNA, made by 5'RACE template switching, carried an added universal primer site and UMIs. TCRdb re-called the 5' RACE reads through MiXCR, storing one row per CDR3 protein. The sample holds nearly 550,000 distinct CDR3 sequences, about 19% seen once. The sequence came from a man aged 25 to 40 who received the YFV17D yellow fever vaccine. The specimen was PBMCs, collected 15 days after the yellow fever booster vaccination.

CDR3 DNA sequence: TGTGCCAGCTCACCGCGACTAGAAGCAGATACGCAGTATTTT. As protein: CASSPRLEADTQYF. The V call is TRBV18, the J call TRBJ2-3, with a tentative D call TRBD2 (6 bases). CDR3 length equals 14 residues. Germline V gives CDR1 KGHSH, CDR2 LQKENI. With 3 bases removed from V and 4 bases from J, the gap between germline ends came to 11 bases. Drawing the rest from reference TRBV18 and TRBJ2-3, the complete variable domain is NAGVMQNPRHLVRRRGQEARLRCSPMKGHSHVYWYRQLPEEGLKFMVYLQKENIIDESGMPKERFSAEFPKEGPSILRIQQVVRGDSAAYFCASSPRLEADTQYFGPGTRLTVL.